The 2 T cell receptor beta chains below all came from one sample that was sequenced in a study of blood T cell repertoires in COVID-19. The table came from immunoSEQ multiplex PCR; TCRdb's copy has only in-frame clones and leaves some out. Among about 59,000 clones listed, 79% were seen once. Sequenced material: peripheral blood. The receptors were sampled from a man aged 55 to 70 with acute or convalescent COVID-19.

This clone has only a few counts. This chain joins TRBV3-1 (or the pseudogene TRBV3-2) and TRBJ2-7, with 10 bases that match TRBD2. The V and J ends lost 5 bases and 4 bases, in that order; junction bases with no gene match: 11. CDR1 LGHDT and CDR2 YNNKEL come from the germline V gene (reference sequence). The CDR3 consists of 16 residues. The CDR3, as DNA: TGTGCCAGCAGCTTGACTAGCGGGTCCTCTGAATACGAGCAGTACTTC. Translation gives CASSLTSGSSEYEQYF.

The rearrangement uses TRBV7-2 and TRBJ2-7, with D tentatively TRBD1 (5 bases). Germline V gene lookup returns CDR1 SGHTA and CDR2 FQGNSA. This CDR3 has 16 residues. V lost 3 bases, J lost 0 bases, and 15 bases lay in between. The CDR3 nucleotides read TGTGCCAGCAGCTTTTTAGTGAGACAGAGCTCCTACGAGCAGTACTTC. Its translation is CASSFLVRQSSYEQYF.